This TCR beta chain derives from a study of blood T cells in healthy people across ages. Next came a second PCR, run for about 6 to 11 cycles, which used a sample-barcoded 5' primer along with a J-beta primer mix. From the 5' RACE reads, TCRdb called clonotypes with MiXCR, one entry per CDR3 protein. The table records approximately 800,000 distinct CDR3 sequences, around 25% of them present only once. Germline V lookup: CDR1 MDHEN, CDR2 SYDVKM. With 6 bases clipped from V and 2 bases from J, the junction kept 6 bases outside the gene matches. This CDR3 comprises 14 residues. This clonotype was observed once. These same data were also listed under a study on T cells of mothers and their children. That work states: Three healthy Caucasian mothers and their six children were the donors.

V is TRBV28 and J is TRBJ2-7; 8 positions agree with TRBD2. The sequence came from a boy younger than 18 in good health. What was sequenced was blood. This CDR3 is CASSVAGSTYEQYF. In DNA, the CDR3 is TGTGCCAGCAGCGTAGCGGGATCTACCTACGAGCAGTACTTC.